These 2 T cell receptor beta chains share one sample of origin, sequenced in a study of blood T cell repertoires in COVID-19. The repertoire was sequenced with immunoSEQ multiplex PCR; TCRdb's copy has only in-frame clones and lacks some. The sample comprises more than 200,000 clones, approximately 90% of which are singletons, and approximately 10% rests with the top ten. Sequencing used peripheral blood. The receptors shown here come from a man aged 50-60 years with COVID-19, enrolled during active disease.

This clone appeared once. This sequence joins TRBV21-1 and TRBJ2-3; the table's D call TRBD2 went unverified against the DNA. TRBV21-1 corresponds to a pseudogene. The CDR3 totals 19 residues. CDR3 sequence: CASSNQGGLAQQGVDTQYF. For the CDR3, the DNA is TGTGCCAGCAGCAACCAAGGGGGACTAGCCCAACAAGGGGTAGATACGCAGTATTTT.

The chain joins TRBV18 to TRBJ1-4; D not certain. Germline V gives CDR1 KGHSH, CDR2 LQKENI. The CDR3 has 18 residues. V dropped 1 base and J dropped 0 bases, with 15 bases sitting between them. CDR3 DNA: TGTGCCAGCTCACCACTCCTTGGCTCTGCTGCAACTAATGAAAAACTGTTTTTT. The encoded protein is CASSPLLGSAATNEKLFF.